The subject of this entry is one T cell receptor beta chain. Its antigen is not identified. MiXCR, run by TCRdb on the RT-PCR reads, gives a single entry per CDR3 protein. The sample carries about 520,000 distinct CDR3 sequences, about 25% recorded once. The data are from a study of response to subunit inactivated influenza vaccine. The study's findings and limits: The authors suggested that every seasonal influenza vaccination recruits few new T cells.

This CDR3 has 16 amino acids. V dropped 9 bases and J dropped 3; count of bases not matched to a gene: 7. The germline V gene encodes CDR1 ENHRY and CDR2 SYGVKD. The specimen comprised CD4+ T cells sorted from PBMCs, sampled around 5 days after vaccination. This TCR was recovered from a man aged 45-65 years who received an inactivated influenza vaccine. This chain joins TRBV10-3 and TRBJ2-6, with TRBD1 matching over 11 bases. Here the CDR3 reads CAIRDRGESGANVLTF. The DNA of the CDR3 is TGTGCCATACGGGACAGGGGGGAGAGTGGGGCCAACGTCCTGACTTTC.